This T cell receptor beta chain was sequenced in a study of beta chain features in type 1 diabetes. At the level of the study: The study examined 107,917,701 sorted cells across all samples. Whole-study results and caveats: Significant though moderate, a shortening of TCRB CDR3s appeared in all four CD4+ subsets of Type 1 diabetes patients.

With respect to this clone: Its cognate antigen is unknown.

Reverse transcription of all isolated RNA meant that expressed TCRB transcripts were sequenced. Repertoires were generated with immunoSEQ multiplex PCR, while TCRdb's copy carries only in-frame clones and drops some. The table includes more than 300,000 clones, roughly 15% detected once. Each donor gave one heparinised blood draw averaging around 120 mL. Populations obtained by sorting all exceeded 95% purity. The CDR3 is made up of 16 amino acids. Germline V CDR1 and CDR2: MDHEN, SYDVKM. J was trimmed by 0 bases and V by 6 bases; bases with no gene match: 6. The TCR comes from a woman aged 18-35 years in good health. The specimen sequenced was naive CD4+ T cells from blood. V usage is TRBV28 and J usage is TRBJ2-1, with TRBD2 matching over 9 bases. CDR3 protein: CASRRAGGLSYNEQFF. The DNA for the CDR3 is TGTGCCAGCAGGAGAGCGGGAGGTCTCTCCTACAATGAGCAGTTCTTC.